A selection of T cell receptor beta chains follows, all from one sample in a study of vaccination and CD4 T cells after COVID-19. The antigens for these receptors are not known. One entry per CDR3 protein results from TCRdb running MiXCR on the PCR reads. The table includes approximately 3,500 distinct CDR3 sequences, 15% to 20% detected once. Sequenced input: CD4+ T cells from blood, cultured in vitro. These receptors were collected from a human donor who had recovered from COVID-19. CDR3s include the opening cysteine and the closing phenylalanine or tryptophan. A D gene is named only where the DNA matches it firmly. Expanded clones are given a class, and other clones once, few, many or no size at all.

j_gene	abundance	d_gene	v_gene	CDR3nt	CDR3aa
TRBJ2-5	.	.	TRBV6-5	TGTGCCAGCAGTTACTCCCTTGATAGTGAAGAGACCCAGTACTTC	CASSYSLDSEETQYF
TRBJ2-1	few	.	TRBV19	TGTGCCAGTAGTAAGGAGGGGAATGAGCAGTTCTTC	CASSKEGNEQFF
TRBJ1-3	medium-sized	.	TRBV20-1	TGCAGTGCGCCTAGCAGGGGATCTGGAAACACCATATATTTT	CSAPSRGSGNTIYF
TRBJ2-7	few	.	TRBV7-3	TGTGCCAGCAGCTCGGCGAACGTCCTCCACGAGCAGTACTTC	CASSSANVLHEQYF
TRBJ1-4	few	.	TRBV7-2	TGTGCCAGCAGCTTAAAATTGGGCCGGATTAATGAAAAACTGTTTTTT	CASSLKLGRINEKLFF
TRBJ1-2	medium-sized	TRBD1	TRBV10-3	TGTGCCACCACCAGGGGGTCCTCTCAGTACGGTCCTAACTATGGCTACACCTTC	CATTRGSSQYGPNYGYTF
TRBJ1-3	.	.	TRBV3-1	TGTGCCAGCAGCCAAGCTGTCAGGGCTGGAAACACCATATATTTT	CASSQAVRAGNTIYF
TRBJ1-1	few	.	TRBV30	TGTGCCTGGAGTCTAGGCAGACCCACTGAAGCTTTCTTT	CAWSLGRPTEAFF
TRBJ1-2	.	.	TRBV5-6	TGTGCCAGCAGCGGTACTGATGAGGGTAACTATGGCTACACCTTC	CASSGTDEGNYGYTF
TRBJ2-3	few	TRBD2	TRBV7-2	TGTGCCAGCAGCTTAGCTCGGGTATTTACTAGCGGACAAAACACAGATACGCAGTATTTT	CASSLARVFTSGQNTDTQYF
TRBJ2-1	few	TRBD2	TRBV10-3	TGTGCCACCCGGACTAGCGGGGGGTCCAATGAGCAGTTCTTC	CATRTSGGSNEQFF
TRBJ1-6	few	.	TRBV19	TGTGCCAGTAGTATCCCCGGGGGTCGTTCACCCCTCCACTTT	CASSIPGGRSPLHF
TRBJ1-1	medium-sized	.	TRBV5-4	TGTGCCAGCAGCTTGGAACGGGCCGTCACTGAAGCTTTCTTT	CASSLERAVTEAFF
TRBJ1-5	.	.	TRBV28	TGTGCCAGCAGTTTCAGAGGTATAGGTCAGCCCCGGCATTTT	CASSFRGIGQPRHF
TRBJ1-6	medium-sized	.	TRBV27	TGTGCCAGCAGCCCGAGAGGCAGGGTTTATTCACCCCTCCACTTT	CASSPRGRVYSPLHF
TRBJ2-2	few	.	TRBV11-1	TGTGCCAGCAGCCCCTATGGGACCCCGGCCGGGGAGCTGTTTTTT	CASSPYGTPAGELFF
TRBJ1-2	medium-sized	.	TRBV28	TGTGCCAGCACGGATGGAACTAACTATGGCTACACCTTC	CASTDGTNYGYTF
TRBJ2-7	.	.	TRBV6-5	TGTGCCAGCAGTTACTCTGGTGGCTTCTGGAGCTACGAGCAGTACTTC	CASSYSGGFWSYEQYF
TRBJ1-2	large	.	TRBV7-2	TGTGCCAGCAGCTTAAAACAGGGCTATGGCTACACCTTC	CASSLKQGYGYTF
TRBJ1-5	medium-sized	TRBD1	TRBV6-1	TGTGCCAGCAGCCTCCCCGGGACAGGGTCCCAGCCCCAGCATTTT	CASSLPGTGSQPQHF
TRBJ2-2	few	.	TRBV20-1	TGCAGTGTTGGAGGGAGGAACACCGGGGAGCTGTTTTTT	CSVGGRNTGELFF
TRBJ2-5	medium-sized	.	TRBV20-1	TGCAGTGCTAGGACGGATCGGGAGACCCAGTACTTC	CSARTDRETQYF
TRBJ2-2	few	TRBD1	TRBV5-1	TGCGCCAGCAGACTCGGGACAGGGTCGAACACCGGGGAGCTGTTTTTT	CASRLGTGSNTGELFF
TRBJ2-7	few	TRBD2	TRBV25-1	TGTGCCAGCAGTTTCCAGCGGGGTGGTGAGCAGTACTTC	CASSFQRGGEQYF
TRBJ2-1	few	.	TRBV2	TGTGCCACCTCCGCCAGCGAGGGTTACAATGAGCAGTTCTTC	CATSASEGYNEQFF
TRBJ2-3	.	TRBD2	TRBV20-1	TGCAGTGCTATCCCCCGGACTAGCGGGGTAGTTGCAGATACGCAGTATTTT	CSAIPRTSGVVADTQYF
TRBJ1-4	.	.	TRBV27	TGTGCCAGCAACCAGGAGTCTTCTCAAGGGGGTGAAAAACTGTTTTTT	CASNQESSQGGEKLFF
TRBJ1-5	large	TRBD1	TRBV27	TGTGCCAGCAGTCCGGCCTCCGCACAGGGGGCCTATCAGCCCCAGCATTTT	CASSPASAQGAYQPQHF
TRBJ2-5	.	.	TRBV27	TGTGCCAGCAGTCCGCCTAGGAAGAATTACGTACAAGAGACCCAGTACTTC	CASSPPRKNYVQETQYF
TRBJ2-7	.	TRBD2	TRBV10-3	TGTGCCATCAGTGGGGGAGGGACGGTCATCTCCTACGAGCAGTACTTC	CAISGGGTVISYEQYF
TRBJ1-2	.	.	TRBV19	TGTGCCAGTAGTCTCCTTGGGTATGGCTACACCTTC	CASSLLGYGYTF
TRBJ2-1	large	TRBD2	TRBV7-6	TGTGCCAGCAGCTTGATGAGCGGGGGATCAGGTGAGCAGTTCTTC	CASSLMSGGSGEQFF
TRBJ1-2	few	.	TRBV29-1	TGCAGCGTTCAGGTGGCCTATGGCTACACCTTC	CSVQVAYGYTF
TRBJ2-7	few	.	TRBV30	TGTGCCTGGAAGGAGGGAAGGGTGTACTTC	CAWKEGRVYF
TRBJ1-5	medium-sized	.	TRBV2	TGTGCCAGCAGTCTTCGGACAGATAGCAATCAGCCCCAGCATTTT	CASSLRTDSNQPQHF
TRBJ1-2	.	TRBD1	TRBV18	TGTGCCAGCTCACCTGGACAGGACTATGGCTACACCTTC	CASSPGQDYGYTF
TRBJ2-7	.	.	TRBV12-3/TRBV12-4	TGTGCCAGCAGTGAGAGGGATGGTGGGGAGCAGTACTTC	CASSERDGGEQYF
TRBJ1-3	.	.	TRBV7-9	TGTGCCAGCAGCTCGGACAGAGACTCTGGAAACACCATATATTTT	CASSSDRDSGNTIYF
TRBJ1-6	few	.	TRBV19	TGTGCCAGTAGTATAACTGGGGGTTGGAATTCACCCCTCCACTTT	CASSITGGWNSPLHF
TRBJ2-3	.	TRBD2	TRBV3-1	TGTGCCAGCAGCCAGGGTAGCGGGGGTGGCACAGATACGCAGTATTTT	CASSQGSGGGTDTQYF
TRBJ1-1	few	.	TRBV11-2	TGTGCCAAGGGCTACGGGGTTACAGTACAGAACACTGAAGCTTTCTTT	CAKGYGVTVQNTEAFF
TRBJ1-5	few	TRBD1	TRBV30	TGTGCCTGGAGTGTACCCGACAGGGATTATGAGCCCCAGCATTTT	CAWSVPDRDYEPQHF
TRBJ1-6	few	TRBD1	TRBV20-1	TGCAGTGCTAAGGGACAGGGTATAATTGATTCACCCCTCCACTTT	CSAKGQGIIDSPLHF
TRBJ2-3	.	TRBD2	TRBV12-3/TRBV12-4	TGTGCCAGCAGTTTAATGGGACTAGCCAAAAAGTGGACGCAGTATTTT	CASSLMGLAKKWTQYF
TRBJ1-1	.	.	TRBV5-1	TGCGCCAGCAGCCCTAACCCGGGCAAGAACACTGAAGCTTTCTTT	CASSPNPGKNTEAFF
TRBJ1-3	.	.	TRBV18	TGTGCCAGCTCACCACCCCGTTCAGGGCTAGGAAACACCATATATTTT	CASSPPRSGLGNTIYF
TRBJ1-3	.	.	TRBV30	TGTGCCTGGAGTGCGGATGGAAACACCATATATTTT	CAWSADGNTIYF
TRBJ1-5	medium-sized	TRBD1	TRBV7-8	TGTGCCAGCAGCTCCACTCTAACCGGGACAGATGGCAATCAGCCCCAGCATTTT	CASSSTLTGTDGNQPQHF
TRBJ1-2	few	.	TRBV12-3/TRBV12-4	TGTGCCAGCACCTTACGTCCAGGAAGCTATGGCTACACCTTC	CASTLRPGSYGYTF
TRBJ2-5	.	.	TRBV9	TGTGCCAGCAGCGTAGCTCCAGGGTATGAGACCCAGTACTTC	CASSVAPGYETQYF
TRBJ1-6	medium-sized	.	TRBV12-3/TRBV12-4	TGTGCCAGCAGTTTGACGAGGGATAATTCACCCCTCCACTTT	CASSLTRDNSPLHF
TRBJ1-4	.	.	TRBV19	TGTGCCAGTGATCATAATGAAAAACTGTTTTTT	CASDHNEKLFF
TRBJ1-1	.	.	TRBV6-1	TGTGCCAGCAGCCTAGGGGGGGGCACTGAAGCTTTCTTT	CASSLGGGTEAFF